This paragraph reports one T cell receptor beta chain. A read error may produce the germline difference seen at one junction end. This sample was included in a study of T cell repertoires in cytomegalovirus infection. At the level of the study: Evidence of both CMV infection and a matching HLA type came from public TCR beta signatures.

The CDR3 sequence is 15 residues long. Germline V gene lookup returns CDR1 LNHDA and CDR2 SQIVND (reference sequence). TCRdb redid the calling of the reads with MiXCR, one entry per CDR3 protein. The profile covers fewer than 700,000 distinct CDR3 sequences, with less than 25% appearing a single time and 7% to 9% taken by the ten largest. The specimen sequenced was CD8+ T cells from PBMCs. This chain joins TRBV19 and TRBJ2-5; TRBD2 matches 9 bases. This clonotype was obtained from a human donor in good health (CMV status not recorded). Some clones in this sample may be carry-over from other donors' samples. In DNA, the CDR3 is TGTGCCAGTAGCAGCGGGGGGACTTACCAAGAGACCCGGTACTTC. This codes for CASSSGGTYQETRYF.